The 5 T cell receptor beta chains below come from one sample, sequenced in a study of cytomegalovirus exposure and HLA in healthy donors (dated by TCRdb to 2017 to 2019). The library came from the immunoSEQ multiplex PCR assay. For the multiplex PCR, a mixture combining 60 forward primers for TCR Vbeta segments and 13 reverse primers for TCR Jbeta segments was used. TCRdb took this table from immuneACCESS and kept in-frame rearrangements with V and J called. Such tables lack part of the clones; where checked against another copy, unresolved V genes explain under half of the gap, and the rest is unexplained. This sample is represented by more than 85,000 clones; approximately 83% of them were singletons. The top ten hold roughly 6% of the sample. The sequenced sample consisted of PBMCs. The receptors come from a man aged 18 to 30 in good health and CMV-seronegative.

The chain couples TRBV7-2 to TRBJ1-1; tentative D call: TRBD1 (6 bases). The ends were cut back, 1 base at V and 2 bases at J, with 14 bases in the middle. The CDR3 covers 16 residues. CDR1 and CDR2 (germline): SGHTA, FQGNSA. CDR3 loop: CASSLVRRGANTEAFF. The DNA of the CDR3 is TGTGCCAGCAGCTTAGTAAGGCGGGGGGCTAACACTGAAGCTTTCTTT.

V is TRBV6-5 and J is TRBJ1-5, with TRBD1 as a possible D gene (6 bases). Between the trimmed V and J ends, which lost 6 bases and 5 bases, there was a span of 17 bases. This CDR3 region has 15 residues. Per germline, CDR1 MNHEY and CDR2 SVGAGI. The CDR3 is CASSPWASGDQPQHF. The CDR3 bases are TGTGCCAGCAGCCCCTGGGCCTCAGGGGATCAGCCCCAGCATTTT.

The chain is built from TRBV18 and TRBJ1-4; 7 positions agree with TRBD1. From germline, CDR1 is KGHSH and CDR2 LQKENI. Germline trimming cut 1 base from V and 2 bases from J; bases unmatched to any gene: 1. The CDR3 is made up of 15 amino acids. The CDR3 sequence is CASSPQGATNEKLFF. The CDR3 DNA sequence: TGTGCCAGCTCACCACAGGGGGCGACTAATGAAAAACTGTTTTTT.

The chain is built from TRBV2 and TRBJ1-2; D is perhaps TRBD1 (5 bases). V dropped 6 bases and J dropped 3 bases, with 17 bases sitting between them. Germline lookup yields CDR1 SNHLY and CDR2 FYNNEI. The CDR3 runs to 15 residues. The CDR3 loop is CASRPGGGTDYGYTF. In nucleotides, the CDR3 is TGTGCCAGCAGGCCTGGCGGGGGGACGGACTATGGCTACACCTTC.

The J gene is TRBJ2-7, the V gene TRBV6-1, with a weak D call TRBD2 (5 bases). Germline V lookup: CDR1 MNHNS, CDR2 SASEGT. The CDR3 has 12 residues. The ends were cut back, 6 bases at V and 6 bases at J, with 12 bases in the middle. CDR3 in DNA: TGTGCCAGCAGGGGGAGTGGGTTCGAGCAGTACTTC. This translates into CASRGSGFEQYF.